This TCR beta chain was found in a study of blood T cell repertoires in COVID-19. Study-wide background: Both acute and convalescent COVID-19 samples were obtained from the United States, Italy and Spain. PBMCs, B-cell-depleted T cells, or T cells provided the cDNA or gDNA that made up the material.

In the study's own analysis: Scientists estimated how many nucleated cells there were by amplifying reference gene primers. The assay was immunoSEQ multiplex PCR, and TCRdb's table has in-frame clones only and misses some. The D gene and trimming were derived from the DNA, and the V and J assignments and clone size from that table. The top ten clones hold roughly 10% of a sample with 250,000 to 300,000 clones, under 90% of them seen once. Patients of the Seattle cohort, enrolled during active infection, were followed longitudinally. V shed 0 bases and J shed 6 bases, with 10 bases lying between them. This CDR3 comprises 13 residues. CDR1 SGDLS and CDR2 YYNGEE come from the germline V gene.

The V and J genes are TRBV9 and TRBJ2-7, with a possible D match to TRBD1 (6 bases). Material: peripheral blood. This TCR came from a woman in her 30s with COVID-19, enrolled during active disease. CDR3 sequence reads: CASSVVARGEQYF. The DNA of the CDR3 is TGTGCCAGCAGCGTAGTTGCCAGGGGCGAGCAGTACTTC.